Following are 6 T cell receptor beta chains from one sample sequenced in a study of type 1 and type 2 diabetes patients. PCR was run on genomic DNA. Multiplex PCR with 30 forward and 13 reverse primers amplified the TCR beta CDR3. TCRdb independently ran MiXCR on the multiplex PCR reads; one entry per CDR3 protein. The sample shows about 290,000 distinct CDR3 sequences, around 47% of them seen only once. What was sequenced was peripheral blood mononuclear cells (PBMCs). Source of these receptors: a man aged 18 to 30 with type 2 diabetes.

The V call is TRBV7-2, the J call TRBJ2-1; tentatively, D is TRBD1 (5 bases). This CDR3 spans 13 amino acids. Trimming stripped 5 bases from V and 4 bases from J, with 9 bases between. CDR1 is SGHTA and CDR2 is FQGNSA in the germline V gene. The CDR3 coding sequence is TGTGCCAGCAGCCTGACAGTTTACAATGAGCAGTTCTTC. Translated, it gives CASSLTVYNEQFF.

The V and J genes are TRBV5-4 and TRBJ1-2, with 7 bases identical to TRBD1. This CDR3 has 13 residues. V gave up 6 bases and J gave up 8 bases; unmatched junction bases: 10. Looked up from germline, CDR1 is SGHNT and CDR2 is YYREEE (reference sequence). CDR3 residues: CASTTDRAGGYTF. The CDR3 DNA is TGTGCCAGCACCACCGACAGGGCCGGGGGCTACACCTTC.

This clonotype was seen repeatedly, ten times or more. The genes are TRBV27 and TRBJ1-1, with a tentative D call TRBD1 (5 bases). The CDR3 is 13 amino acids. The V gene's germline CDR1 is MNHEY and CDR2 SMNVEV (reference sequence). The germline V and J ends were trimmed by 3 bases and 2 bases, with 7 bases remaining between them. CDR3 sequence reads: CASSLRGNTEAFF. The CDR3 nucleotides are TGTGCCAGCAGTTTGAGGGGAAACACTGAAGCTTTCTTT.

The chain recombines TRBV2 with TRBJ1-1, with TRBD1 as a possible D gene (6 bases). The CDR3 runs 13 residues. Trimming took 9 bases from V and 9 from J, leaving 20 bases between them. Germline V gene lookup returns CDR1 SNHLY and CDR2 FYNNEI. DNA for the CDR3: TGTGCCAGGGGAGGACAGATAAAAACTAAAGCTTTCTTT. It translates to CARGGQIKTKAFF.

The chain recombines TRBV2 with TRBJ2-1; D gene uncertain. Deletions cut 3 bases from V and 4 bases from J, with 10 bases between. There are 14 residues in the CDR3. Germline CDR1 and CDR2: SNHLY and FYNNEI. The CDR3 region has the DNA TGTGCCAGCAGTGAGCTTCACTTTTACAATGAGCAGTTCTTC. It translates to CASSELHFYNEQFF.

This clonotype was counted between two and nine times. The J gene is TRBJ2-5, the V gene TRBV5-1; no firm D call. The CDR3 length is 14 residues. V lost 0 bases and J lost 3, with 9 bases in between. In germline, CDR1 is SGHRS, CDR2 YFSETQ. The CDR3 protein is CASSLVRLKETQYF. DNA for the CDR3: TGCGCCAGCAGCTTGGTCCGCCTAAAAGAGACCCAGTACTTC. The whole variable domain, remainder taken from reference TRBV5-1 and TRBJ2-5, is KAGVTQTPRYLIKTRGQQVTLSCSPISGHRSVSWYQQTPGQGLQFLFEYFSETQRNKGNFPGRFSGRQFSNSRSEMNVSTLELGDSALYLCASSLVRLKETQYFGPGTRLLVL.